This T cell receptor beta chain was recovered during a study of cytomegalovirus exposure and HLA in healthy donors. Study summary: Clustering assigned 70% to 90% of the approximately 400 genotyped donors to the Caucasian-associated ancestry cluster.

General study points: Likely technical artifact: a cluster of highly shared sequence variants. Trimming of TCR beta V- and J-genes showed a link, identified in a later analysis, to a missense DCLRE1C variant.

The PCR had 60 Vbeta and 13 Jbeta primers. The table came from immunoSEQ multiplex PCR; TCRdb's copy has only in-frame clones and leaves some out. This sample has 100,000 or so clones, with about four fifths found just once. With regard to this clone: Its target is not known. Relative to the germline gene, one junction end is altered; a read error may explain this.

The sequence was collected from a female donor in good health and CMV-seropositive. The sequenced sample consisted of PBMCs.

DNA for the CDR3: TGCGCCAGCAGCTTCCTGGATCAAGCCAAAAACAGTCAGTACTTC. Translating it yields CASSFLDQAKNSQYF. The chain uses TRBV5-1 and TRBJ2-4; D gene uncertain. Germline V lookup: CDR1 SGHRS, CDR2 YFSETQ. This CDR3 has 15 residues.